The rows below give T cell receptor beta chains drawn from one sample of a study of T-cell reconstitution after alpha-beta-depleted transplantation in children. MiXCR, applied by TCRdb to the PCR reads, yields one record per CDR3 protein. The table has hundreds of thousands of distinct CDR3 sequences, approximately 12% seen once. The material was PBMCs, mostly from graft donor cells, obtained 360 days after TCRalphabeta/CD19-depleted stem cell transplant. The receptors come from a male patient younger than 18 who had a stem cell transplant for acute myeloid leukemia, so the T cells may come from the graft donor. Both conserved end residues are part of each CDR3. Each record gives: J gene, clone size, D gene, V gene, CDR3 protein, CDR3 DNA. The D gene is left open where the match is weak. Expanded clones are given a class, and other clones once, few, many or no size at all.

j_gene: TRBJ2-1; abundance: .; d_gene: .; v_gene: TRBV6-1; CDR3aa: CASSRGGVPSYNEQFF; CDR3nt: TGTGCCAGCAGTCGAGGGGGAGTGCCCTCCTACAATGAGCAGTTCTTC
j_gene: TRBJ1-5; abundance: .; d_gene: .; v_gene: TRBV7-6; CDR3aa: CASSLGTDRNQPQHF; CDR3nt: TGTGCCAGCAGCCTGGGGACGGACCGCAATCAGCCCCAGCATTTT
j_gene: TRBJ2-7; abundance: .; d_gene: TRBD2; v_gene: TRBV20-1; CDR3aa: CSAHPLAGSSYEQYF; CDR3nt: TGCAGTGCTCACCCCCTAGCGGGTTCCTCCTACGAGCAGTACTTC
j_gene: TRBJ2-3; abundance: few; d_gene: .; v_gene: TRBV5-4; CDR3aa: CASSPMSGPDTQYF; CDR3nt: TGTGCCAGCAGCCCGATGTCGGGGCCGGATACGCAGTATTTT
j_gene: TRBJ2-1; abundance: many; d_gene: .; v_gene: TRBV29-1; CDR3aa: CSVDERRLGRDEQFF; CDR3nt: TGCAGCGTTGATGAGAGGAGGTTAGGTAGAGATGAGCAGTTCTTC
j_gene: TRBJ2-3; abundance: few; d_gene: .; v_gene: TRBV5-1; CDR3aa: CASSLGSRNTDTQYF; CDR3nt: TGCGCCAGCAGCTTGGGATCCCGCAACACAGATACGCAGTATTTT
j_gene: TRBJ1-1; abundance: few; d_gene: .; v_gene: TRBV2; CDR3aa: CASIREINTEAFF; CDR3nt: TGTGCCAGTATCCGGGAAATAAACACTGAAGCTTTCTTT
j_gene: TRBJ2-3; abundance: .; d_gene: .; v_gene: TRBV4-2; CDR3aa: CASSQGGGDTQYF; CDR3nt: TGTGCCAGCAGCCAAGGTGGGGGAGATACGCAGTATTTT
j_gene: TRBJ2-7; abundance: many; d_gene: .; v_gene: TRBV28; CDR3aa: CASRPTSGNSYEQYF; CDR3nt: TGTGCCAGCAGACCTACCTCGGGAAACTCCTACGAGCAGTACTTC
j_gene: TRBJ2-3; abundance: .; d_gene: TRBD1; v_gene: TRBV12-3/TRBV12-4; CDR3aa: CASSLEGARSTDTQYF; CDR3nt: TGTGCCAGCAGTTTAGAGGGGGCGCGGAGCACAGATACGCAGTATTTT
j_gene: TRBJ1-5; abundance: few; d_gene: .; v_gene: TRBV24-1; CDR3aa: CATSGGTLNQPQHF; CDR3nt: TGTGCCACCAGCGGTGGGACACTTAATCAGCCCCAGCATTTT
j_gene: TRBJ2-1; abundance: .; d_gene: .; v_gene: TRBV9; CDR3aa: CASSVTQRRSYNEQFF; CDR3nt: TGTGCCAGCAGCGTTACTCAGCGGAGGTCCTACAATGAGCAGTTCTTC
j_gene: TRBJ2-5; abundance: once; d_gene: .; v_gene: TRBV29-1; CDR3aa: CSVGGAESWDTQYF; CDR3nt: TGCAGCGTTGGCGGGGCGGAGAGCTGGGATACCCAGTACTTC
j_gene: TRBJ2-7; abundance: few; d_gene: .; v_gene: TRBV11-1; CDR3aa: CASSLSPGLSYEQYF; CDR3nt: TGTGCCAGCAGCTTATCCCCGGGATTATCCTACGAGCAGTACTTC
j_gene: TRBJ2-3; abundance: .; d_gene: TRBD1; v_gene: TRBV18; CDR3aa: CSSSNRTGSTDTQYF; CDR3nt: TGTTCCAGCTCCAACAGGACAGGGAGCACAGATACGCAGTATTTT
j_gene: TRBJ2-7; abundance: .; d_gene: .; v_gene: TRBV7-2; CDR3aa: CASRSPEIPYEQYF; CDR3nt: TGTGCCAGCAGGTCACCGGAGATTCCCTACGAGCAGTACTTC
j_gene: TRBJ1-2; abundance: .; d_gene: .; v_gene: TRBV28; CDR3aa: CASSSPASSLYYGYTF; CDR3nt: TGTGCCAGCAGTTCACCGGCCTCATCCCTCTACTATGGCTACACCTTC
j_gene: TRBJ2-1; abundance: many; d_gene: .; v_gene: TRBV6-5; CDR3aa: CASSYVGTNNEQFF; CDR3nt: TGTGCCAGCAGTTATGTCGGGACCAACAATGAGCAGTTCTTC
j_gene: TRBJ2-7; abundance: few; d_gene: TRBD1; v_gene: TRBV5-1; CDR3aa: CASSLEGTGSHEQYF; CDR3nt: TGCGCCAGCAGCTTGGAGGGGACAGGGTCCCACGAGCAGTACTTC
j_gene: TRBJ2-3; abundance: many; d_gene: TRBD2; v_gene: TRBV24-1; CDR3aa: CATSISGGSTDTQYF; CDR3nt: TGTGCCACCAGTATAAGCGGGGGGAGCACAGATACGCAGTATTTT
j_gene: TRBJ2-3; abundance: few; d_gene: .; v_gene: TRBV24-1; CDR3aa: CATSRTMMGSDTQYF; CDR3nt: TGTGCCACCAGTAGAACGATGATGGGGTCAGATACGCAGTATTTT
j_gene: TRBJ2-1; abundance: few; d_gene: .; v_gene: TRBV5-1; CDR3aa: CASRGSFNEQFF; CDR3nt: TGCGCCAGCAGAGGCAGCTTCAATGAGCAGTTCTTC
j_gene: TRBJ1-2; abundance: few; d_gene: TRBD1; v_gene: TRBV5-1; CDR3aa: CASSLGQGVPRGYTF; CDR3nt: TGCGCCAGCAGCTTGGGACAGGGCGTTCCGAGGGGCTACACCTTC
j_gene: TRBJ2-7; abundance: few; d_gene: .; v_gene: TRBV20-1; CDR3aa: CSDVVPAPAEQYF; CDR3nt: TGCAGTGATGTGGTACCAGCACCGGCCGAGCAGTACTTC
j_gene: TRBJ2-7; abundance: few; d_gene: .; v_gene: TRBV21-1; CDR3aa: CASSGGIAVPGEQYF; CDR3nt: TGTGCCAGCAGCGGCGGGATAGCGGTGCCGGGGGAGCAGTACTTC
j_gene: TRBJ2-2; abundance: few; d_gene: TRBD1; v_gene: TRBV15; CDR3aa: CATIGDRDGTGELFF; CDR3nt: TGTGCCACCATTGGGGACAGGGACGGCACCGGGGAGCTGTTTTTT
j_gene: TRBJ2-3; abundance: many; d_gene: .; v_gene: TRBV10-3; CDR3aa: CAIMRNLGDTQYF; CDR3nt: TGTGCCATCATGAGGAATTTAGGGGATACGCAGTATTTT
j_gene: TRBJ2-4; abundance: .; d_gene: TRBD2; v_gene: TRBV25-1; CDR3aa: CASSEGLAEYF; CDR3nt: TGTGCCAGCAGCGAGGGACTAGCGGAGTACTTC
j_gene: TRBJ2-3; abundance: many; d_gene: .; v_gene: TRBV29-1; CDR3aa: CSVGSATDTQYF; CDR3nt: TGCAGCGTTGGATCAGCCACAGATACGCAGTATTTT
j_gene: TRBJ2-1; abundance: few; d_gene: TRBD1; v_gene: TRBV18; CDR3aa: CASSTTISGGVYNEQFF; CDR3nt: TGTGCCAGCTCCACTACCATCTCAGGGGGCGTCTACAATGAGCAGTTCTTC
j_gene: TRBJ2-7; abundance: many; d_gene: TRBD1; v_gene: TRBV29-1; CDR3aa: CSVESQGAYEQYF; CDR3nt: TGCAGCGTTGAAAGTCAGGGGGCCTACGAGCAGTACTTC
j_gene: TRBJ2-1; abundance: .; d_gene: TRBD2; v_gene: TRBV6-2/TRBV6-3; CDR3aa: CASSHGLAGGGKEQFF; CDR3nt: TGTGCCAGCAGCCACGGACTAGCGGGAGGAGGAAAGGAGCAGTTCTTC
j_gene: TRBJ2-4; abundance: few; d_gene: TRBD2; v_gene: TRBV7-9; CDR3aa: CASSFRVAGGPKNIQYF; CDR3nt: TGTGCCAGCAGCTTCAGGGTAGCGGGAGGGCCGAAAAACATTCAGTACTTC